The clone carrying this T cell receptor beta chain was seen a few times. Through a sample-barcoded 5' primer and a J-beta primer mix, a second PCR was run for roughly 6 to 11 cycles. Unique molecular identifiers of 12 random nucleotides labeled each cDNA. TCRdb re-called the 5' RACE reads through MiXCR, storing one row per CDR3 protein. The data hold about 1 million distinct CDR3 sequences, with approximately 26% observed a single time. Aged about 6 to 95, donors were systemically healthy Caucasians from Russia. Isolation per sample recovered at least 7 million PBMCs. The CDR3 sequence is 16 residues long. V was shortened by 1 base and J by 5 bases, with 17 bases between the two germline ends. Germline V gene lookup returns CDR1 LGHNA and CDR2 YSLEER. These data belong to a study of blood T cells in healthy people across ages. These same data were also listed under a study on T cells of mothers and their children.

What was sequenced was blood. The clonotype was recovered from a girl aged 2 to 10 in good health. The chain combines TRBV4-3 with TRBJ1-1; unclear D gene. The CDR3 bases are TGCGCCAGCAGCCAAGTGTGGCAGGCACCGGGGACTGAAGCTTTCTTT. It translates to CASSQVWQAPGTEAFF.